This is a list of T cell receptor beta chains from one sample in a study of OX40 agonist ivuxolimab in advanced cancers. Only in-frame clones appear in the TCRdb table, and some are missing; sequencing was by immunoSEQ multiplex PCR. The table has about 98,000 clones, around 85% seen once; the top ten hold 0.82%. Sequencing used CD4+ or CD8+ T cells sorted from blood, obtained in a trial of the OX40 agonist ivuxolimab. The receptors were sampled from an adult with an advanced solid tumor such as melanoma, head and neck, liver or kidney cancer. Both conserved end residues are part of each CDR3. Fields, in order: clone size, J gene, V gene, D gene, CDR3 length, CDR3 DNA, CDR3 protein. D genes are given only for firm matches. The size field is filled for only some rows; it gives once, few, many or a size class.

>NA|TRBJ2-7|TRBV28|TRBD2|14
TGTGCCAGCAGTTTAGGCGGGGGATCCTACGAGCAGTACTTC
CASSLGGGSYEQYF
>NA|TRBJ1-6|TRBV28|NA|14
TGTGCCAGCACCCTGGAGGGGCTTGGATCACCCCTCCACTTT
CASTLEGLGSPLHF
>NA|TRBJ1-1|TRBV2|TRBD1|13
TGTGCCAGCGCTGACAGGGAGAACACTGAAGCTTTCTTT
CASADRENTEAFF
>once|TRBJ2-7|TRBV28|TRBD1|14
TGTGCCAGCAGTTTGGACAGGAGCCCCTACGAGCAGTACTTC
CASSLDRSPYEQYF
>NA|TRBJ2-1|TRBV7-7|NA|15
TGTGCTAGCAGCGCCGGGGGAGGCTCCTACAATGAGCAGTTCTTC
CASSAGGGSYNEQFF
>NA|TRBJ1-2|TRBV7-2|NA|18
TGTGCCAGCAGCGCCCACTGGCAGGGGCCAGGAAACCTGAGGGGCTACACCTTC
CASSAHWQGPGNLRGYTF
>NA|TRBJ1-2|TRBV5-1|NA|14
TGCGCCAGCAGCCCCCCCGGGTCCTATGAGAAGGGGACCTTC
CASSPPGSYEKGTF
>once|TRBJ1-1|TRBV28|NA|14
TGTGCCAGCAGAGAGACAGGACCGAACACTGAAGCTTTCTTT
CASRETGPNTEAFF
>NA|TRBJ1-2|TRBV7-2|NA|15
TGTGCCAGCAGCTTAGAATCTTCAGGGAACTATGGCTACACCTTC
CASSLESSGNYGYTF
>once|TRBJ1-1|TRBV19|TRBD1|13
TGTGCCAGTAAGAGACAGGGGAACACTGAAGCTTTCTTT
CASKRQGNTEAFF
>NA|TRBJ1-5|TRBV19|NA|16
TGTGCCAGTAGTATTCTCGGCAGGGGAGAAAAGCAGCCCCAGCATTTT
CASSILGRGEKQPQHF